Below, 12 T cell receptor beta chains from the same sample are listed, as sequenced in a study of PD-1 blockade in classical Hodgkin lymphoma. The data were produced by immunoSEQ multiplex PCR, yet TCRdb's version contains in-frame clones alone and is incomplete. The data show 39,000 or so clones, around 86% seen once. Every single patient, without exception, relapsed after autologous stem cell transplantation, and brentuximab vedotin exposure varied. The starting material was peripheral blood mononuclear cells (PBMCs), obtained before the second cycle of nivolumab. Source of these receptors: a human donor with classical Hodgkin lymphoma.

The rearrangement uses TRBV7-6 and TRBJ2-7; perhaps TRBD1 as D (6 bases). V was cut by 4 bases and J by 6 bases, with 13 bases left in between. This CDR3 spans 13 amino acids. From germline, CDR1 is SGHVS and CDR2 FNYEAQ. In DNA form, the CDR3 reads TGTGCCAGCAGCTCTGTTAACAGGGTCGAGCAGTACTTC. This gives the protein CASSSVNRVEQYF.

The CDR3 DNA reads TGCGCCAGCAGTCCCGGGACTAGCGGGATTCACGAGCAGTACTTC. This encodes CASSPGTSGIHEQYF. The V gene is TRBV10-1, the J gene TRBJ2-7, with 13 bases that match TRBD2. The V gene's germline CDR1 is WNHNN and CDR2 SYGVQD (reference sequence). The V and J ends lost 5 bases and 5 bases, in that order; junction bases with no gene match: 6. The CDR3 sequence is 15 residues long.

V gene TRBV27 combines with J gene TRBJ1-4; perhaps TRBD1 as D (6 bases). Germline V gene lookup returns CDR1 MNHEY and CDR2 SMNVEV (reference sequence). This CDR3 has 15 residues. V gave up 5 bases and J gave up 5 bases, with 15 bases separating them. The chain's CDR3 is CASSPTRGGNEKLFF. Written as DNA, the CDR3 is TGTGCCAGCAGTCCCACGAGAGGGGGAAATGAAAAACTGTTTTTT. Using reference TRBV27 and TRBJ1-4 for the parts outside the CDR3, the full variable domain is EAQVTQNPRYLITVTGKKLTVTCSQNMNHEYMSWYRQDPGLGLRQIYYSMNVEVTDKGDVPEGYKVSRKEKRNFPLILESPSPNQTSLYFCASSPTRGGNEKLFFGSGTQLSVL.

This clone was counted a few times. The chain uses TRBV5-5 and TRBJ2-7, with D possibly TRBD2 on 5 matching bases. V was clipped by 6 bases and J by 6 bases, with 19 bases between them. Germline V CDR1 and CDR2: SGHKS, YYEKEE (reference sequence). This CDR3 has 14 amino acids. CDR3 sequence reads: CASTGNGLGGEQYF. CDR3 DNA: TGTGCCAGCACCGGGAACGGTTTGGGTGGCGAGCAGTACTTC. The entire variable domain, with the rest obtained from reference TRBV5-5 and TRBJ2-7, is as follows: DAGVTQSPTHLIKTRGQQVTLRCSPISGHKSVSWYQQVLGQGPQFIFQYYEKEERGRGNFPDRFSARQFPNYSSELNVNALLLGDSALYLCASTGNGLGGEQYFGPGTRLTVT.

J is TRBJ2-5 and V is TRBV4-1; 13 nucleotides align to TRBD2. The CDR3 length is 16 residues. CDR1 and CDR2 (germline): MGHRA, YSYEKL. With V trimmed by 3 bases and J by 1 base, 2 bases remained unmatched. CDR3 region: CASSQGLAGSQETQYF. CDR3 DNA sequence: TGCGCCAGCAGCCAGGGACTAGCGGGATCCCAAGAGACCCAGTACTTC.

This CDR3 is CASSQDLGGGSHEQYF. DNA for the CDR3: TGTGCCAGCAGCCAAGATCTGGGGGGAGGGAGCCACGAGCAGTACTTC. The genes are TRBV4-2 and TRBJ2-7; TRBD2 matches at 7 bases. Trimming at V came to 0 bases and at J to 5 bases, leaving 10 bases not matched to a gene. Germline CDR1 and CDR2: LGHNA and YNFKEQ. This CDR3 region has 16 residues.

The rearrangement joins TRBV7-3 to TRBJ1-5; D is uncertain. This CDR3 region has 12 residues. Germline V gives CDR1 SGHTA, CDR2 FQGTGA. Trimming left V 5 bases short and J 6 bases short, with 8 bases between. The CDR3 DNA reads as TGTGCCAGCAGCCCCGTGCGTCAGCCCCAGCATTTT. Translating gives CASSPVRQPQHF.

The chain carries TRBV7-9 and TRBJ2-7; tentative D call: TRBD2 (6 bases). This CDR3 comprises 15 residues. Between the trimmed V and J ends, which lost 3 bases and 0 bases, there was a span of 12 bases. CDR1 is SEHNR, CDR2 FQNEAQ, per germline (reference sequence). CDR3 sequence: CASSFGGLSSYEQYF. The CDR3 nucleotides read TGTGCCAGCAGCTTTGGGGGACTGAGCTCCTACGAGCAGTACTTC. The complete variable domain, with remaining parts taken from reference TRBV7-9 and TRBJ2-7, reads DTGVSQNPRHKITKRGQNVTFRCDPISEHNRLYWYRQTLGQGPEFLTYFQNEAQLEKSRLLSDRFSAERPKGSFSTLEIQRTEQGDSAMYLCASSFGGLSSYEQYFGPGTRLTVT.

The chain employs TRBV7-3 and TRBJ2-1; 7 bases are a match to TRBD1. This CDR3 is built from 17 residues. V lost 2 bases and J lost 7; bases outside the gene matches: 14. The V gene's germline CDR1 is SGHTA and CDR2 FQGTGA. The CDR3 region is CASSLYTRDRVGNEQFF. In DNA, the CDR3 is TGTGCCAGCAGCTTATATACTCGAGACAGGGTAGGGAATGAGCAGTTCTTC.

V usage is TRBV7-8 and J usage is TRBJ1-2; D is uncertain. Germline V gives CDR1 SGHVS, CDR2 FQNEAQ. The CDR3 consists of 13 residues. Trimming took 3 bases from V and 3 from J, leaving 8 bases between them. Written as DNA, the CDR3 is TGTGCCAGCAGCTTCGGACGAGACTATGGCTACACCTTC. Translation gives CASSFGRDYGYTF.

The chain recombines TRBV7-9 with TRBJ1-5; unclear D gene. CDR3 size: 15 residues. Between the trimmed V and J ends, which lost 3 bases and 2 bases, there was a span of 11 bases. CDR1 and CDR2 from the germline V gene are SEHNR and FQNEAQ (reference sequence). The CDR3 here is CASSFSEAGNQPQHF. The CDR3 nucleotides are TGTGCCAGCAGCTTCTCCGAGGCGGGCAATCAGCCCCAGCATTTT.

This chain uses TRBV6-6 with TRBJ1-1; the match to TRBD1 covers 7 bases. Germline loops: CDR1 MNHNY, CDR2 SVGAGI (reference sequence). V lost 2 bases, J lost 6 bases, and 6 bases stayed unmatched. This CDR3 spans 14 amino acids. The CDR3 DNA sequence: TGTGCCAGCAGTTACCCGGGGACAGAAGCTGAAGCTTTCTTT. This gives the protein CASSYPGTEAEAFF.